Each of the 5 T cell receptor beta chains below was sequenced from the same sample in a study of cytomegalovirus exposure and HLA in healthy donors. The PCR employed 60 Vbeta primers together with 13 Jbeta primers. Profiling relied on immunoSEQ multiplex PCR, and the TCRdb table lists in-frame clones only, not all of them. The sample has around 90,000 clones, roughly four fifths seen once; the top ten hold approximately 3.6%. Sequenced input: PBMCs. These TCRs come from a middle-aged man in good health and CMV-seronegative.

With regard to this clone: Additional DNA sequences in this sample encode the identical CDR3. The V and J genes are TRBV5-1 and TRBJ2-1; tentative D call: TRBD2 (6 bases). The V end was cut by 0 bases, the J end by 6 bases, with 10 bases between. The CDR3 runs to 14 residues. Germline loops: CDR1 SGHRS, CDR2 YFSETQ. The CDR3 sequence: CASSLGGSGNEQFF. The DNA for the CDR3 is TGCGCCAGCAGCTTGGGAGGTAGCGGCAATGAGCAGTTCTTC.

The CDR3 DNA reads TGTGCCAGCAGTTTCCGACCGGGACAGGGGGACGAGCAGTACTTC. This sequence encodes CASSFRPGQGDEQYF. V gene TRBV6-1 combines with J gene TRBJ2-7, with TRBD1 matching over 11 bases. The V gene end was trimmed by 5 bases and the J gene end by 5 bases; junction bases not matched to a gene: 8. Germline CDR1 MNHNS, CDR2 SASEGT. The CDR3 length is 15 residues.

The J gene is TRBJ2-2, the V gene TRBV5-1; 11 positions match TRBD2. CDR1 and CDR2 (germline): SGHRS, YFSETQ. The CDR3 has 17 residues. J gave up 2 bases and V 4 bases, and 7 bases lay outside the gene matches. CDR3 nucleotides: TGCGCCAGCAGCCCCGCCGGGACTAGCGGAAACACCGGGGAGCTGTTTTTT. As protein: CASSPAGTSGNTGELFF.

V gene TRBV28 combines with J gene TRBJ2-1; a possible D gene is TRBD2 (6 bases). V lost 7 bases to trimming and J lost 9 bases, with 13 bases between them. Germline assignment: CDR1 MDHEN and CDR2 SYDVKM. The CDR3 is 12 amino acids. The CDR3 DNA reads as TGTGCCAGCAAGACGGGAGCGATTGAGCAGTTCTTC. The encoded protein is CASKTGAIEQFF. Combining the CDR3 with reference TRBV28 and TRBJ2-1 gives the whole variable domain DVKVTQSSRYLVKRTGEKVFLECVQDMDHENMFWYRQDPGLGLRLIYFSYDVKMKEKGDIPEGYSVSREKKERFSLILESASTNQTSMYLCASKTGAIEQFFGPGTRLTVL.

The chain combines TRBV7-9 with TRBJ1-1; TRBD1 aligns across 9 bases. J gave up 3 bases and V 4 bases, and 12 bases lay outside the gene matches. This CDR3 is built from 17 residues. Germline values: CDR1 SEHNR, CDR2 FQNEAQ (reference sequence). CDR3 amino acids: CASSSPNRGLGDTEAFF. The DNA for the CDR3 is TGTGCCAGCAGCTCCCCCAACAGGGGGCTGGGGGACACTGAAGCTTTCTTT.